These 26 T cell receptor beta chains were all obtained from the same sample, sequenced in a study of cytomegalovirus exposure and HLA in healthy donors. Some clones are missing from TCRdb's copy, which holds only in-frame ones; the method was immunoSEQ multiplex PCR. The table lists 45,000 to 55,000 clones, 80% to 90% of them singletons. What was sequenced was PBMCs. The receptors were gathered from a woman aged 25-40 years in good health and CMV-seronegative.

The rearrangement joins TRBV19 to TRBJ1-2; 9 bases line up with TRBD1. The CDR3 contains 13 residues. V was pared by 5 bases and J by 7 bases, with 5 bases of the junction left unmatched. Germline loops: CDR1 LNHDA, CDR2 SQIVND (reference sequence). The CDR3 reads CASSPGQGRGYTF. In DNA, the CDR3 is TGTGCCAGTAGTCCGGGACAGGGTCGTGGCTACACCTTC.

The chain uses TRBV4-3 and TRBJ2-3, with D possibly being TRBD1 (5 bases). CDR3 length: 14 residues. The germline CDR1 and CDR2 sequences are LGHNA and YSLEER. V was cut by 0 bases and J by 5 bases, with 9 bases left in between. CDR3 loop: CASSQDQGRDTQYF. CDR3 in DNA: TGCGCCAGCAGCCAAGACCAGGGTCGAGATACGCAGTATTTT.

This clone was seen only once. The rearrangement uses TRBV7-6 and TRBJ2-7, with TRBD2 matching over 7 bases. Germline V lookup: CDR1 SGHVS, CDR2 FNYEAQ. With 1 base clipped from V and 4 bases from J, the junction kept 1 base outside the gene matches. The CDR3 runs 13 residues. The CDR3 loop is CASSLGEGYEQYF. CDR3 DNA: TGTGCCAGCAGCTTAGGGGAGGGGTACGAGCAGTACTTC.

The V call is TRBV5-1, the J call TRBJ2-1, with D maybe TRBD1 (6 bases). Germline V gives CDR1 SGHRS, CDR2 YFSETQ. Between the trimmed V and J ends, which lost 0 bases and 11 bases, there was a span of 18 bases. The CDR3 contains 15 residues. In DNA form, the CDR3 reads TGCGCCAGCAGCTTGGGTCAGGGGCGAATAGGCAAGCAGTTCTTC. As protein: CASSLGQGRIGKQFF.

The rearrangement uses TRBV10-3 and TRBJ2-7, with 10 bases lining up with TRBD1. After removal of 4 bases from V and 2 bases from J, the junction contained 5 bases not matched to a gene. CDR3 length equals 15 residues. Germline loops: CDR1 ENHRY, CDR2 SYGVKD. The CDR3 spells CAISAGQGGTYEQYF. The CDR3 bases are TGTGCCATCAGTGCAGGACAGGGGGGGACCTACGAGCAGTACTTC.

This chain connects TRBV7-2 to TRBJ1-3, with 7 bases matching TRBD1. The CDR3 is 17 amino acids. Germline CDR1 SGHTA, CDR2 FQGNSA. Unmatched junction bases numbered 9, after V lost 0 bases and J lost 4 bases. The CDR3 region is CASSLARDSRKGNTIYF. The CDR3 coding sequence is TGTGCCAGCAGCTTAGCAAGGGACAGTCGAAAAGGAAACACCATATATTTT.

The chain uses TRBV28 and TRBJ2-7; D unresolved. The CDR3 is 13 residues long. Trimming took off 3 bases at V and 6 bases at J, with 12 bases between the two ends. Per germline, CDR1 MDHEN and CDR2 SYDVKM. As DNA, the CDR3 is TGTGCCAGCAGTTTTCGTAGCTACGCCGAGCAGTACTTC. Protein: CASSFRSYAEQYF. Full variable domain (outside the CDR3, taken from reference TRBV28 and TRBJ2-7): DVKVTQSSRYLVKRTGEKVFLECVQDMDHENMFWYRQDPGLGLRLIYFSYDVKMKEKGDIPEGYSVSREKKERFSLILESASTNQTSMYLCASSFRSYAEQYFGPGTRLTVT.

This clone was detected only once. The chain carries TRBV10-3 and TRBJ1-2; D might be TRBD1 (6 bases). The CDR3 is made up of 13 amino acids. The V gene lost 4 bases and the J gene lost 2 bases, with 8 bases spanning the gap. In germline, CDR1 is ENHRY, CDR2 SYGVKD. DNA for the CDR3: TGTGCCATCAGTGGGACAGCCAACTATGGCTACACCTTC. This gives the protein CAISGTANYGYTF.

Only one count was recorded for this clone. The rearrangement joins TRBV27 to TRBJ1-1, with no clear D. This CDR3 is built from 15 residues. Trimming cost V 2 bases and J 1 base, with 11 bases left between them. The germline gives CDR1 MNHEY, CDR2 SMNVEV (reference sequence). The CDR3 loop is CASSLRGHPNTEAFF. The CDR3 DNA is TGTGCCAGCAGTTTAAGAGGCCACCCGAACACTGAAGCTTTCTTT.

V is TRBV2 and J is TRBJ1-4; 11 bases fit TRBD1. Unmatched junction bases numbered 7, after V lost 9 bases and J lost 7 bases. Germline V gives CDR1 SNHLY, CDR2 FYNNEI. The CDR3 is 14 residues long. CDR3 sequence (DNA): TGTGCCAGTGGGAGGACAGGGGGCGGTGAAAAACTGTTTTTT. Translated, it gives CASGRTGGGEKLFF.

The chain links TRBV10-1 to TRBJ2-7; D perhaps matches TRBD2 (6 bases). The V gene's germline CDR1 is WNHNN and CDR2 SYGVQD (reference sequence). The CDR3 sequence is 15 residues long. Trimming cost V 6 bases and J 3 bases, with 18 bases left between them. This chain's CDR3 is CASRHRDSGDYEQYF. The CDR3 DNA follows: TGCGCCAGCAGACACCGGGACTCCGGCGACTACGAGCAGTACTTC.

V and J are TRBV5-1 and TRBJ2-7, with TRBD1 as a possible D gene (6 bases). The CDR3 extends over 13 amino acids. The germline gives CDR1 SGHRS, CDR2 YFSETQ. With 5 bases removed from V and 4 bases from J, the gap between germline ends came to 13 bases. The CDR3 DNA reads as TGCGCCAGCAGTTATACAGGGTGGTACGAGCAGTACTTC. Protein sequence: CASSYTGWYEQYF.

The genes are TRBV5-6 and TRBJ2-7; 8 bases match TRBD1. The CDR3 contains 16 residues. The germline CDR1 and CDR2 sequences are SGHDT and YYEEEE. V dropped 3 bases and J dropped 4; count of bases not matched to a gene: 12. The CDR3 loop is CASSSRGDRRKYEQYF. CDR3 nucleotides: TGTGCCAGCAGCTCGAGGGGGGACAGGAGAAAATACGAGCAGTACTTC.

The V call is TRBV6-5, the J call TRBJ1-2; no reliable D call. CDR3 length: 15 residues. V lost 0 bases, J lost 6 bases, and 14 bases lay in between. Germline CDR1 is MNHEY and CDR2 is SVGAGI. The DNA of the CDR3 is TGTGCCAGCAGTTACTCCGGGTTGGTCGAGAATGGCTACACCTTC. It translates to CASSYSGLVENGYTF.

This chain connects TRBV13 to TRBJ2-7; TRBD1 might be the D (6 bases). The germline gives CDR1 PRHDT, CDR2 FYEKMQ (reference sequence). This CDR3 contains 14 residues. V lost 5 bases and J 3 bases, leaving 14 bases between the germline ends. The CDR3 DNA reads TGTGCCAGCAGCCTAAGGGGGACCCACTACGAGCAGTACTTC. This encodes CASSLRGTHYEQYF. The variable domain in full, completed from reference TRBV13 and TRBJ2-7, reads AAGVIQSPRHLIKEKRETATLKCYPIPRHDTVYWYQQGPGQDPQFLISFYEKMQSDKGSIPDRFSAQQFSDYHSELNMSSLELGDSALYFCASSLRGTHYEQYFGPGTRLTVT.

The chain links TRBV7-9 to TRBJ1-5, with D unclear. The V gene's germline CDR1 is SEHNR and CDR2 FQNEAQ (reference sequence). The CDR3 spans 12 residues. V was clipped by 7 bases and J by 7 bases, with 11 bases between them. The CDR3 spells CASNEGSQPQHF. The CDR3 DNA follows: TGTGCCAGCAACGAAGGGAGCCAGCCCCAGCATTTT.

The chain carries TRBV7-2 and TRBJ1-3; possible D gene TRBD1, 5 bases. Germline V lookup: CDR1 SGHTA, CDR2 FQGNSA. This CDR3 has 16 amino acids. The V end was cut by 5 bases, the J end by 0 bases, with 14 bases between. CDR3 amino acids: CASSARWGDSGNTIYF. CDR3 bases: TGTGCCAGCAGCGCCCGATGGGGGGACTCTGGAAACACCATATATTTT.

The chain recombines TRBV11-2 with TRBJ1-2; 8 nucleotides line up with TRBD1. Germline CDR1 reads SGHAT; CDR2 reads FQNNGV. With V trimmed by 11 bases and J by 8 bases, 10 bases remained unmatched. The CDR3 spans 12 residues. CDR3: CAGGQGGLGYTF. DNA of the CDR3: TGTGCCGGCGGACAGGGAGGCCTCGGCTACACCTTC.

The chain couples TRBV19 to TRBJ1-1; a possible D gene is TRBD1 (5 bases). The CDR3 totals 16 residues. The germline V gene encodes CDR1 LNHDA and CDR2 SQIVND (reference sequence). V was clipped by 7 bases and J by 0 bases, with 18 bases between them. This chain's CDR3 is CASTGTAGTLNTEAFF. Written as DNA, the CDR3 is TGTGCCAGTACGGGTACCGCAGGGACTTTGAACACTGAAGCTTTCTTT.

J is TRBJ2-1 and V is TRBV27, with 9 nucleotides matching TRBD2. J lost 7 bases, V lost 3 bases, and 25 bases had no gene match. The CDR3 has 21 amino acids. Germline V gene sequence: CDR1 MNHEY, CDR2 SMNVEV (reference sequence). CDR3 sequence: CASSFGASGIGRPVIFNEQFF. The CDR3 bases are TGTGCCAGCAGTTTTGGTGCTAGCGGGATAGGCCGACCCGTTATCTTTAATGAGCAGTTCTTC.

The chain recombines TRBV13 with TRBJ2-3, with TRBD2 matching over 9 bases. V shed 2 bases and J 4 bases; nucleotides not matched to a gene: 4. Germline lookup yields CDR1 PRHDT and CDR2 FYEKMQ (reference sequence). The CDR3 contains 15 residues. The CDR3 DNA follows: TGTGCCAGCAGCTTATTAGCGGGAGTTGCAGATACGCAGTATTTT. Its protein product is CASSLLAGVADTQYF.

DNA for the CDR3: TGTGCCAGCAGTTACCCGGACACCTACGAGCAGTACTTC. Its protein is CASSYPDTYEQYF. The V gene is TRBV6-6, the J gene TRBJ2-7; TRBD1 might be the D (5 bases). This CDR3 is built from 13 residues. With 2 bases removed from V and 2 bases from J, the gap between germline ends came to 7 bases. Germline lookup yields CDR1 MNHNY and CDR2 SVGAGI (reference sequence).

V is TRBV25-1 and J is TRBJ2-7; 7 bases are shared with TRBD1. The CDR3 loop spans 15 amino acids. From germline, CDR1 is MGHDK and CDR2 SYGVNS. V lost 4 bases, J lost 5 bases, and 11 bases stayed unmatched. CDR3 sequence (DNA): TGTGCCAGCAGTGGGCTCGACAGGGTAGCCAACGAGCAGTACTTC. Translating it yields CASSGLDRVANEQYF.

This clone was seen a few times. J is TRBJ2-5 and V is TRBV19; TRBD1 matches 8 bases. After removal of 9 bases from V and 3 bases from J, the junction contained 3 bases not matched to a gene. Germline CDR1 and CDR2: LNHDA and SQIVND (reference sequence). This CDR3 has 12 amino acids. CDR3 nucleotide sequence: TGTGCCAGCCGGACAGGGAAAGAGACCCAGTACTTC. Its translation: CASRTGKETQYF.

J is TRBJ2-3 and V is TRBV7-9, with D perhaps TRBD1 (6 bases). This CDR3 is built from 14 residues. Germline V gene lookup returns CDR1 SEHNR and CDR2 FQNEAQ (reference sequence). Trimming cost V 5 bases and J 4 bases, with 13 bases left between them. The CDR3 is CASSLQGSPDTQYF. CDR3 DNA: TGTGCCAGCAGCCTTCAGGGGAGCCCAGATACGCAGTATTTT.

V and J are TRBV15 and TRBJ2-2, with D tentatively TRBD1 (6 bases). The CDR3 is 14 amino acids. Germline CDR1 and CDR2: LNHNV and YYDKDF (reference sequence). The ends were cut back, 2 bases at V and 7 bases at J, with 11 bases in the middle. The CDR3 DNA follows: TGTGCCACCAGCAGACATCAGGGGAACGGGGAGCTGTTTTTT. Translation gives CATSRHQGNGELFF.